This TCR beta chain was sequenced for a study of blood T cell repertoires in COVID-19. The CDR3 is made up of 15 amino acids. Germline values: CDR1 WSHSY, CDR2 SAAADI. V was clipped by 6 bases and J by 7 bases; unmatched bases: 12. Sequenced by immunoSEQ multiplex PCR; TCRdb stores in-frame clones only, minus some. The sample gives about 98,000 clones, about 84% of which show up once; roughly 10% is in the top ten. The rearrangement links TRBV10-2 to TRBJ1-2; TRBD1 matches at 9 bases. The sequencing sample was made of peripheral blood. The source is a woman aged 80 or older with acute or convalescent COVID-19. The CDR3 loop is CASRALTGTGSGYTF. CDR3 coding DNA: TGCGCCAGCAGAGCATTGACCGGGACAGGGAGTGGCTACACCTTC.